The next 12 T cell receptor beta chains were all read from a single sample in a study of lymphopenia after photon versus proton radiotherapy. Here immunoSEQ multiplex PCR was the method, and the copy in TCRdb shows in-frame clones only, minus some. The table shows around 66,000 clones, with approximately 86% occurring only once. This sample comprised peripheral blood, obtained from a patient treated with photon-based radiotherapy. Receptors were obtained from a middle-aged man with gastric cancer.

The chain uses TRBV2 and TRBJ1-2; D is perhaps TRBD1 (6 bases). The CDR3 sequence is 15 residues long. V was trimmed by 8 bases and J by 8 bases, leaving 24 bases between them. CDR1 is SNHLY and CDR2 is FYNNEI in the germline V gene. In DNA, the CDR3 is TGTGCCAGCGGAAGATTGACAACAGGGTTTGACGGCTACACCTTC. It encodes CASGRLTTGFDGYTF.

The chain couples TRBV5-1 to TRBJ2-1; D ambiguous. V was shortened by 0 bases and J by 7 bases, with 11 bases between the two germline ends. This CDR3 contains 14 residues. CDR1 is SGHRS and CDR2 is YFSETQ in the germline V gene. For the CDR3, the DNA is TGCGCCAGCAGCTTGGGATCCGCGTCGAATGAGCAGTTCTTC. Translating gives CASSLGSASNEQFF.

The rearrangement joins TRBV7-9 to TRBJ2-1; TRBD1 matches at 7 bases. CDR3 length: 13 residues. Germline-derived CDR1 and CDR2 are SEHNR and FQNEAQ (reference sequence). J lost 7 bases, V lost 5 bases, and 5 bases had no gene match. CDR3 DNA sequence: TGTGCCAGCAGCCGACAGGGTATGAATGAGCAGTTCTTC. Protein: CASSRQGMNEQFF.

The chain uses TRBV7-9 and TRBJ2-7, with D possibly matching TRBD2 (7 bases). Germline CDR1 and CDR2: SEHNR and FQNEAQ (reference sequence). The CDR3 has 15 residues. The V end was cut by 4 bases, the J end by 0 bases, with 13 bases between. The CDR3 DNA reads TGTGCCAGCAGCTCCGTACGGGGGGCCTCCTACGAGCAGTACTTC. Encoded protein: CASSSVRGASYEQYF.

The rearrangement links TRBV7-2 to TRBJ2-1; D possibly corresponds to TRBD2 (7 bases). The CDR3 consists of 13 residues. Germline V lookup: CDR1 SGHTA, CDR2 FQGNSA. Trimming left V 5 bases short and J 7 bases short, with 12 bases between. CDR3: CASSLEGGNEQFF. The DNA of the CDR3 is TGTGCCAGCAGCCTCGAGGGGGGGAATGAGCAGTTCTTC.

The chain joins TRBV7-6 to TRBJ1-1; possible D gene TRBD1, 5 bases. V was pared by 1 base and J by 7 bases, with 16 bases between. This CDR3 spans 15 amino acids. Germline V gene lookup returns CDR1 SGHVS and CDR2 FNYEAQ. The CDR3 nucleotides read TGTGCCAGCAGCTTAGTGCCCGGGACCGGGGGTGAAGCTTTCTTT. The encoded protein is CASSLVPGTGGEAFF.

This chain links TRBV30 with TRBJ2-7; weak D call: TRBD1 (5 bases). V dropped 5 bases and J dropped 4 bases, with 9 bases sitting between them. The germline CDR1 and CDR2 sequences are GTSNPN and SVGIG (reference sequence). The CDR3 totals 11 residues. CDR3 bases: TGTGCCTGGCAGGGTAAATACGAGCAGTACTTC. Protein product: CAWQGKYEQYF.

This clone was seen more than once but under ten times. V and J are TRBV29-1 and TRBJ1-2; the D gene is possibly TRBD1 (5 bases). Germline V gene lookup returns CDR1 SQVTM and CDR2 ANQGSEA. The CDR3 runs to 11 residues. V was pared by 5 bases and J by 6 bases, with 10 bases between. CDR3 region: CSVQGLDGYTF. CDR3 nucleotide sequence: TGCAGCGTTCAGGGACTTGATGGCTACACCTTC.

V usage is TRBV7-2 and J usage is TRBJ1-4; no firm D call. Trimming left V 6 bases short and J 5 bases short, with 10 bases between. The length of the CDR3 is 13 residues. Germline V gene data show CDR1 as SGHTA and CDR2 as FQGNSA. CDR3 DNA: TGTGCCAGCAGACCGGGCCAAAATGAAAAACTGTTTTTT. Translation gives CASRPGQNEKLFF.

The chain couples TRBV2 to TRBJ2-7, with D perhaps matching TRBD2 (5 bases). This CDR3 spans 17 amino acids. Per germline, CDR1 SNHLY and CDR2 FYNNEI. V was trimmed by 8 bases and J by 5 bases, leaving 28 bases between them. CDR3 DNA: TGTGCCAGCGGAGGTGGGCAGGCAGTTTCCCCGTTGAACGAGCAGTACTTC. Its protein product is CASGGGQAVSPLNEQYF.

J is TRBJ2-7 and V is TRBV6-6, with 11 bases lining up with TRBD2. V was pared by 4 bases and J by 4 bases, with 3 bases of the junction left unmatched. The CDR3 consists of 14 residues. Germline V gene sequence: CDR1 MNHNY, CDR2 SVGAGI (reference sequence). The chain's CDR3 is CASSFSGGDYEQYF. The CDR3 DNA reads TGTGCCAGCAGTTTTAGCGGGGGGGATTACGAGCAGTACTTC.

The chain recombines TRBV7-9 with TRBJ1-2; no reliable D call. Between the trimmed V and J ends, which lost 3 bases and 1 base, there was a span of 0 bases. The CDR3 consists of 11 residues. Germline CDR1 SEHNR, CDR2 FQNEAQ (reference sequence). The CDR3 nucleotides read TGTGCCAGCAGCTTTAACTATGGCTACACCTTC. Amino acids: CASSFNYGYTF.